The source of this T cell receptor (beta chain) is a study of T-cell memory formation after mild COVID-19. General study results and limits: Clones contracting day 15 to 85 were balanced CD4/CD8; later expanders leaned CD4+. Pre-infection memory already had some responding clones, implying cross-reactive memory joined. Mainly in CM and EM were contracting CD4+ clones; CD8+ were in EMRA.

5'RACE primed at constant segments yielded TCR alpha and TCR beta cDNA libraries bearing sample barcodes and UMIs. TCRdb fed the 5' RACE reads into MiXCR, producing one record per CDR3 protein. The table has about 130,000 distinct CDR3 sequences, about 6% seen once. With respect to this clonotype: Its specificity is unknown.

The germline CDR1 and CDR2 sequences are LNHDA and SQIVND (reference sequence). V was pared by 5 bases and J by 4 bases, with 11 bases of the junction left unmatched. The CDR3 covers 16 residues. The chain joins TRBV19 to TRBJ1-1; 9 positions agree with TRBD1. This receptor was obtained from an adult woman who had mild COVID-19 (a few samples of this study predate the infection). Cell type and time point are not known. The sequencing input was PBMCs or a T cell subset sorted from them (not recorded which). CDR3 loop: CASSPKAGTGTTEAFF. The CDR3 nucleotides read TGTGCCAGTAGTCCCAAAGCAGGGACAGGGACCACTGAAGCTTTCTTT.